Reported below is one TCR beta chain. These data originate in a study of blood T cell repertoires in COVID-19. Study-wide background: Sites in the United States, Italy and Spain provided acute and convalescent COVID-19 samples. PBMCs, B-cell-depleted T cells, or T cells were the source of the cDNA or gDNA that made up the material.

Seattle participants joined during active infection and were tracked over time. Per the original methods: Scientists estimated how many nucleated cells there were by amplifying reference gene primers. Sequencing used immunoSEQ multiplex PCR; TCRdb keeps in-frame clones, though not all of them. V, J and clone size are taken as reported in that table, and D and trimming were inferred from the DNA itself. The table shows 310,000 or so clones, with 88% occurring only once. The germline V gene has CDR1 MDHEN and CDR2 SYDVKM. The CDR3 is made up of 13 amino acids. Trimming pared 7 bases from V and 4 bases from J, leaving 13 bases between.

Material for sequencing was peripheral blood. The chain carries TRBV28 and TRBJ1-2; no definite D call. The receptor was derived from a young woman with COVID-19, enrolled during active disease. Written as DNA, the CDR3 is TGTGCCAGCAACTCGGGGTCTGTCTATGGCTACACCTTC. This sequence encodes CASNSGSVYGYTF.